This T cell receptor beta chain comes out of a study of cytomegalovirus exposure and HLA in healthy donors. Findings and limits, study-wide: Most observed TCR sequences were rare, whereas some public TCRs were detected in many donors. Researchers counted 164 TCR beta chains as cytomegalovirus-associated.

Concerning this clone itself: Its antigen remains unknown.

Repertoires were generated with immunoSEQ multiplex PCR, while TCRdb's copy carries only in-frame clones and drops some. Of 250,000 to 350,000 clones listed, nearly 90% were seen once; the top ten hold around 1%. The germline V gene encodes CDR1 LGHNT and CDR2 FRNRAP. Trimming removed 1 base at V and 2 bases at J, with 12 bases between. This CDR3 contains 15 residues. Among the roughly 110 subjects of the validation cohort, separate from the roughly 600-subject first cohort, were the donors. Material: PBMCs. This TCR came from a man aged 25-45 years in good health and CMV-seronegative. The chain uses TRBV12-5 and TRBJ2-7, with a tentative D call TRBD1 (5 bases). CDR3 protein: CASGLDRKTTYEQYF. CDR3 coding DNA: TGTGCTAGTGGTTTGGACAGGAAAACAACCTACGAGCAGTACTTC.